Each of the 29 T cell receptor beta chains below was sequenced from the same sample in a study of cytomegalovirus exposure and HLA in healthy donors. PCR used 60 Vbeta primers and 13 Jbeta primers. Only in-frame clones appear in the TCRdb table, and some are missing; sequencing was by immunoSEQ multiplex PCR. The sample data list roughly 50,000 clones. Sequenced material: PBMCs. Receptors originate from a female donor in good health and CMV-seronegative.

The rearrangement links TRBV4-2 to TRBJ1-5; possible D gene TRBD1, 6 bases. The germline V gene encodes CDR1 LGHNA and CDR2 YNFKEQ. This CDR3 has 16 amino acids. V lost 4 bases, J lost 1 base, and 14 bases lay in between. CDR3 loop: CASSPEQQGSNQPQHF. The CDR3 DNA reads TGTGCCAGCAGCCCAGAGCAGCAGGGGAGCAATCAGCCCCAGCATTTT.

Here the CDR3 DNA reads TGTGCCAGCAGTTTATCTGGCAGGTTGAACACTGAAGCTTTCTTT. This encodes CASSLSGRLNTEAFF. The genes are TRBV27 and TRBJ1-1; D gene uncertain. The ends were cut back, 0 bases at V and 0 bases at J, with 8 bases in the middle. This CDR3 has 15 residues. Germline CDR1 and CDR2: MNHEY and SMNVEV (reference sequence).

This rearrangement joins TRBV6-5 to TRBJ1-1; 7 bases fit TRBD1. The CDR3 spans 13 residues. With 6 bases clipped from V and 6 bases from J, the junction kept 7 bases outside the gene matches. Looked up from germline, CDR1 is MNHEY and CDR2 is SVGAGI. CDR3 nucleotide sequence: TGTGCCAGCAGCCTCGACAGGGTTGCTGAAGCTTTCTTT. Its translation is CASSLDRVAEAFF.

CDR3 region: CASSPQRTDEGYTF. The CDR3 DNA reads as TGTGCCAGCAGTCCTCAGCGGACCGACGAGGGCTACACCTTC. The J gene is TRBJ1-2, the V gene TRBV27, with unresolved D. The CDR3 has 14 residues. V was trimmed by 5 bases and J by 8 bases, leaving 18 bases between them. In germline, CDR1 is MNHEY, CDR2 SMNVEV (reference sequence).

The genes are TRBV30 and TRBJ2-7, with 8 bases aligning to TRBD2. CDR3 length equals 13 residues. V gave up 0 bases and J gave up 6 bases; unmatched junction bases: 4. CDR1 and CDR2 (germline): GTSNPN, SVGIG (reference sequence). CDR3 sequence reads: CAWSVRGGPEQYF. In nucleotides, the CDR3 is TGTGCCTGGAGTGTCCGGGGGGGCCCCGAGCAGTACTTC.

The gene calls are TRBV29-1 and TRBJ2-1, with TRBD1 matching over 8 bases. CDR3 length: 14 residues. CDR1 and CDR2 (germline): SQVTM, ANQGSEA. V lost 4 bases and J lost 6; bases outside the gene matches: 8. The chain's CDR3 is CSVAGTGTSNEQFF. CDR3 nucleotide sequence: TGCAGCGTTGCCGGGACAGGAACATCCAATGAGCAGTTCTTC.

The rearrangement uses TRBV5-6 and TRBJ2-7; TRBD1 matches 7 bases. Germline values: CDR1 SGHDT, CDR2 YYEEEE. The CDR3 totals 13 residues. V lost 1 base, J lost 3 bases, and 1 base stayed unmatched. This CDR3 reads CASSLTGVYEQYF. The CDR3 coding sequence is TGTGCCAGCAGCTTGACAGGGGTCTACGAGCAGTACTTC.

The chain couples TRBV7-2 to TRBJ1-3; 7 bases align to TRBD1. Germline CDR1 SGHTA, CDR2 FQGNSA. This CDR3 has 14 residues. V shed 5 bases, J shed 7 bases, and the junction held 8 bases outside the gene matches. The CDR3, as DNA: TGTGCCAGCAGCACCCGACAGGGAAGGAACACCATATATTTT. Its translation is CASSTRQGRNTIYF.

The V and J genes are TRBV29-1 and TRBJ1-2, with D possibly TRBD1 on 5 matching bases. CDR1 and CDR2 (germline): SQVTM, ANQGSEA. The germline V and J ends were trimmed by 6 bases and 6 bases, with 11 bases remaining between them. CDR3 length: 11 residues. The CDR3 coding sequence is TGCAGCGTCCTGGGGCAGGATGGCTACACCTTC. As protein: CSVLGQDGYTF. Using reference TRBV29-1 and TRBJ1-2 for the parts outside the CDR3, the full variable domain is SAVISQKPSRDICQRGTSLTIQCQVDSQVTMMFWYRQQPGQSLTLIATANQGSEATYESGFVIDKFPISRPNLTFSTLTVSNMSPEDSSIYLCSVLGQDGYTFGSGTRLTVV.

The V and J genes are TRBV5-4 and TRBJ1-2; tentatively, D is TRBD1 (5 bases). Germline CDR1 is SGHNT and CDR2 is YYREEE (reference sequence). V lost 0 bases and J 5 bases, leaving 14 bases between the germline ends. The length of the CDR3 is 15 residues. The CDR3 is CASSLEGSTAYGYTF. The CDR3 nucleotides are TGTGCCAGCAGCTTGGAAGGGTCGACAGCTTATGGCTACACCTTC.

The chain has TRBV7-9 and TRBJ1-5, with TRBD1 as a possible D gene (5 bases). The CDR3 extends over 18 amino acids. The V end lost 2 bases, the J end lost 2 bases, and 19 bases lay between the germline ends. Germline CDR1 and CDR2: SEHNR and FQNEAQ (reference sequence). The CDR3 spells CASSLTGGIGVGNQPQHF. Here the CDR3 DNA reads TGTGCCAGCAGCTTAACCGGGGGAATAGGGGTTGGCAATCAGCCCCAGCATTTT.

The chain joins TRBV11-2 to TRBJ2-7, with 8 bases lining up with TRBD2. V dropped 6 bases and J dropped 7; count of bases not matched to a gene: 20. This CDR3 has 17 residues. CDR1 and CDR2 (germline): SGHAT, FQNNGV. The chain's CDR3 is CASRGGKVSGGPWEQYF. CDR3 coding DNA: TGTGCCAGCAGGGGGGGAAAAGTGAGCGGGGGCCCCTGGGAGCAGTACTTC. Together with reference TRBV11-2 and TRBJ2-7, the CDR3 gives the full variable domain: EAGVAQSPRYKIIEKRQSVAFWCNPISGHATLYWYQQILGQGPKLLIQFQNNGVVDDSQLPKDRFSAERLKGVDSTLKIQPAKLEDSAVYLCASRGGKVSGGPWEQYFGPGTRLTVT.

The chain is built from TRBV9 and TRBJ1-1, with D possibly being TRBD1 (5 bases). Between the trimmed V and J ends, which lost 3 bases and 4 bases, there was a span of 13 bases. The CDR3 loop spans 14 amino acids. Germline V lookup: CDR1 SGDLS, CDR2 YYNGEE. In DNA, the CDR3 is TGTGCCAGCAGCGAGGGGAACAGAGGCACTGAAGCTTTCTTT. This translates into CASSEGNRGTEAFF.

The V gene is TRBV6-1, the J gene TRBJ1-1, with D possibly TRBD1 on 6 matching bases. The V and J ends lost 2 bases and 3 bases respectively, with 13 bases between them. This CDR3 is 15 amino acids long. CDR1 MNHNS and CDR2 SASEGT come from the germline V gene. The DNA for the CDR3 is TGTGCCAGCAGTGAATGGTGGGGGCGCGACACTGAAGCTTTCTTT. It is translated as CASSEWWGRDTEAFF.

The rearrangement uses TRBV6-1 and TRBJ1-1, with D perhaps matching TRBD1 (6 bases). Trimming stripped 1 base from V and 11 bases from J, with 11 bases between. Per germline, CDR1 MNHNS and CDR2 SASEGT. The CDR3 loop spans 12 amino acids. CDR3 loop: CASSEVRGLAFF. The CDR3 bases are TGTGCCAGCAGTGAAGTGCGGGGGCTCGCTTTCTTT.

V usage is TRBV2 and J usage is TRBJ1-3; 12 bases align to TRBD1. Trimming at V came to 6 bases and at J to 1 base, leaving 4 bases not matched to a gene. The CDR3 covers 16 residues. Germline V gene lookup returns CDR1 SNHLY and CDR2 FYNNEI. CDR3 DNA: TGTGCCAGCAGCGGGACAGGGGGCTTTTCTGGAAACACCATATATTTT. It encodes CASSGTGGFSGNTIYF.

This chain uses TRBV6-6 with TRBJ2-7, with 7 bases aligning to TRBD1. The CDR3 totals 15 residues. The V gene's germline CDR1 is MNHNY and CDR2 SVGAGI (reference sequence). The V segment lost 2 bases and the J segment 2 bases; nucleotides outside the gene matches: 6. In nucleotides, the CDR3 is TGTGCCAGCAGTTACCGGACAGGTGGGACCTACGAGCAGTACTTC. Translated, it gives CASSYRTGGTYEQYF.

The V and J genes are TRBV19 and TRBJ1-2, with D hard to call. The CDR3 has 12 amino acids. V was cut by 7 bases and J by 3 bases, with 9 bases left in between. The germline gives CDR1 LNHDA, CDR2 SQIVND (reference sequence). The CDR3 bases are TGTGCCAGTACCTTGGGCTACTATGGCTACACCTTC. As protein: CASTLGYYGYTF. Filled out from reference TRBV19 and TRBJ1-2, the complete variable domain reads DGGITQSPKYLFRKEGQNVTLSCEQNLNHDAMYWYRQDPGQGLRLIYYSQIVNDFQKGDIAEGYSVSREKKESFPLTVTSAQKNPTAFYLCASTLGYYGYTFGSGTRLTVV.

This rearrangement joins TRBV15 to TRBJ2-7; D not resolved. The CDR3 is 13 residues long. Germline loops: CDR1 LNHNV, CDR2 YYDKDF (reference sequence). V gave up 8 bases and J gave up 4 bases, with 15 bases separating them. CDR3 DNA: TGTGCCACCGCAGCTAGTTACGATTACGAGCAGTACTTC. Translation gives CATAASYDYEQYF.

The chain recombines TRBV7-8 with TRBJ2-3; 7 bases match TRBD1. The CDR3 sequence is 12 residues long. The germline gives CDR1 SGHVS, CDR2 FQNEAQ. The V segment lost 1 base and the J segment 13 bases; nucleotides outside the gene matches: 5. Here the CDR3 reads CASSLGRGRKYF. For the CDR3, the DNA is TGTGCCAGCAGCTTAGGTAGGGGGCGGAAGTATTTT.

The V and J genes are TRBV4-3 and TRBJ2-5, with 12 nucleotides matching TRBD2. In germline, CDR1 is LGHNA, CDR2 YSLEER. CDR3 length: 19 amino acids. V shed 0 bases and J 0 bases; nucleotides not matched to a gene: 8. CDR3 loop: CASSQEGGLAGTYQETQYF. The DNA of the CDR3 is TGCGCCAGCAGCCAAGAAGGTGGACTAGCGGGGACCTACCAAGAGACCCAGTACTTC.

The chain recombines TRBV5-6 with TRBJ1-1; D is undetermined. CDR3 length: 18 residues. Germline CDR1 is SGHDT and CDR2 is YYEEEE. V lost 1 base, J lost 4 bases, and 23 bases lay in between. CDR3 in DNA: TGTGCCAGCAGCTTGAGAGGGCGAGGAACCGCTACGAGCACTGAAGCTTTCTTT. It encodes CASSLRGRGTATSTEAFF. Combining the CDR3 with reference TRBV5-6 and TRBJ1-1 gives the whole variable domain DAGVTQSPTHLIKTRGQQVTLRCSPKSGHDTVSWYQQALGQGPQFIFQYYEEEERQRGNFPDRFSGHQFPNYSSELNVNALLLGDSALYLCASSLRGRGTATSTEAFFGQGTRLTVV.

This chain uses TRBV7-8 with TRBJ2-1; TRBD2 might be the D (7 bases). V was trimmed by 7 bases and J by 5 bases, leaving 21 bases between them. CDR1 is SGHVS and CDR2 is FQNEAQ in the germline V gene. There are 16 residues in the CDR3. CDR3 in DNA: TGTGCCAGCATACGGGGGGCGCCCCGCATGGACAATGAGCAGTTCTTC. Its protein is CASIRGAPRMDNEQFF.

The V gene is TRBV11-3, the J gene TRBJ2-5; possible D gene TRBD2, 6 bases. Germline assignment: CDR1 SGHNT and CDR2 YENEEA. V was pared by 6 bases and J by 4 bases, with 6 bases between. The length of the CDR3 is 11 residues. The CDR3 sequence: CASRGGETQYF. In nucleotides, the CDR3 is TGTGCCAGCAGGGGAGGAGAGACCCAGTACTTC.

The V and J genes are TRBV15 and TRBJ1-2; D is undetermined. CDR1 and CDR2 (germline): LNHNV, YYDKDF (reference sequence). CDR3 length equals 13 residues. Trimming left V 0 bases short and J 4 bases short, with 6 bases between. CDR3 residues: CATSRDQAYGYTF. The CDR3 DNA reads as TGTGCCACCAGCAGAGACCAAGCCTATGGCTACACCTTC.

The chain links TRBV4-3 to TRBJ1-2; D is perhaps TRBD1 (5 bases). Germline V gene lookup returns CDR1 LGHNA and CDR2 YSLEER. The V gene lost 4 bases and the J gene lost 4 bases, with 16 bases spanning the gap. This CDR3 spans 15 amino acids. The CDR3 DNA is TGCGCCAGCAGCCTGGCCAAAAGGGGCCCCTATGGCTACACCTTC. It yields the protein CASSLAKRGPYGYTF.

CDR3: CASSLAGRNTGELFF. Here the CDR3 DNA reads TGTGCCAGCAGCTTAGCGGGGAGGAACACCGGGGAGCTGTTTTTT. V gene TRBV7-2 combines with J gene TRBJ2-2; tentative D call: TRBD2 (5 bases). The CDR3 is made up of 15 amino acids. Trimming shortened V by 0 bases and J by 1 base, and 6 bases separated the two germline ends. Germline assignment: CDR1 SGHTA and CDR2 FQGNSA.

This chain links TRBV6-6 with TRBJ2-7; TRBD2 aligns across 11 bases. CDR3 size: 14 residues. The junction had 4 bases not matched to a gene; V was cut back by 6 bases and J by 3 bases. The germline V gene has CDR1 MNHNY and CDR2 SVGAGI (reference sequence). This chain's CDR3 is CASSPGLAGYEQYF. The CDR3 nucleotides read TGTGCCAGCAGCCCCGGACTAGCGGGCTACGAGCAGTACTTC.

V is TRBV4-3 and J is TRBJ2-7; 8 nucleotides line up with TRBD1. This CDR3 contains 16 residues. From germline, CDR1 is LGHNA and CDR2 YSLEER. The junction had 11 bases not matched to a gene; V was cut back by 1 base and J by 6 bases. The CDR3 DNA sequence: TGCGCCAGCAGCCAAGCGTGGGGGCAGGGGGCGGGCGAGCAGTACTTC. Protein: CASSQAWGQGAGEQYF.